The 10 T cell receptor beta chains reported below all come from one sample, sequenced in a study of cytomegalovirus exposure and HLA in healthy donors. This PCR relied on a set of 60 Vbeta primers and 13 Jbeta primers. Profiling relied on immunoSEQ multiplex PCR, and the TCRdb table lists in-frame clones only, not all of them. Altogether 200,000 to 250,000 clones are present, 60% to 80% being singletons, with the ten largest covering 1.8%. Sequenced material: PBMCs. The origin of the receptors is a woman in her 30s in good health and CMV-seronegative.

The rearrangement uses TRBV27 and TRBJ1-6; D is perhaps TRBD1 (6 bases). Trimming stripped 5 bases from V and 6 bases from J, with 14 bases between. The CDR3 is 15 amino acids. Germline V gene lookup returns CDR1 MNHEY and CDR2 SMNVEV (reference sequence). CDR3 DNA: TGTGCCAGCAGTACCCCGACAGGTGTTAATTCACCCCTCCACTTT. It is translated as CASSTPTGVNSPLHF.

In DNA, the CDR3 is TGTGCCAGCAGTACTCAGGGACTTAGTAATTCACCCCTCCACTTT. This codes for CASSTQGLSNSPLHF. The chain recombines TRBV6-5 with TRBJ1-6, with TRBD1 as a possible D gene (5 bases). CDR3 size: 15 residues. From germline, CDR1 is MNHEY and CDR2 SVGAGI. V was trimmed by 5 bases and J by 6 bases, leaving 14 bases between them.

In nucleotides, the CDR3 is TGTGCCAGCAGCTTGAGGGCGACAGGGGGCGTAGGGGAAAAACTGTTTTTT. Translated, it gives CASSLRATGGVGEKLFF. J is TRBJ1-4 and V is TRBV5-4, with 10 bases identical to TRBD1. The CDR3 covers 17 residues. V shed 1 base and J 8 bases; nucleotides not matched to a gene: 11. Germline V gene sequence: CDR1 SGHNT, CDR2 YYREEE (reference sequence).

This clone turned up a few times. The chain is built from TRBV6-5 and TRBJ2-7; D remains ambiguous. V gave up 9 bases and J gave up 3 bases, with 9 bases separating them. The CDR3 contains 11 residues. CDR1 and CDR2 from the germline V gene are MNHEY and SVGAGI. CDR3 sequence reads: CASRHLYEQYF. CDR3 DNA sequence: TGTGCCAGTAGACACCTCTACGAGCAGTACTTC.

V usage is TRBV5-4 and J usage is TRBJ1-2; 7 nucleotides match TRBD1. With 4 bases clipped from V and 1 base from J, the junction kept 7 bases outside the gene matches. Per germline, CDR1 SGHNT and CDR2 YYREEE (reference sequence). There are 15 residues in the CDR3. The DNA of the CDR3 is TGTGCCAGCAGCCCTTTGGGACAGCTTAACTATGGCTACACCTTC. It codes for CASSPLGQLNYGYTF.

V and J are TRBV11-1 and TRBJ2-2; D gene uncertain. CDR3 length: 13 residues. Germline V gene sequence: CDR1 SGHAT, CDR2 FQDESV (reference sequence). Trimming removed 5 bases from V and 6 bases from J, with 10 bases in between. CDR3 sequence: CASSRVPAGELFF. The CDR3 bases are TGTGCCAGCAGCAGAGTCCCTGCCGGGGAGCTGTTTTTT.

V usage is TRBV9 and J usage is TRBJ2-7, with a tentative D call TRBD1 (5 bases). The CDR3 consists of 16 residues. V lost 0 bases, J lost 3 bases, and 16 bases lay in between. Germline V gene data show CDR1 as SGDLS and CDR2 as YYNGEE. The CDR3 spells CASSVGGESVRYEQYF. The CDR3 bases are TGTGCCAGCAGCGTAGGGGGCGAGTCAGTTCGCTACGAGCAGTACTTC.

The rearrangement joins TRBV4-2 to TRBJ2-1, with 7 bases identical to TRBD2. J gave up 8 bases and V 0 bases, and 7 bases lay outside the gene matches. There are 15 residues in the CDR3. Germline values: CDR1 LGHNA, CDR2 YNFKEQ. CDR3 nucleotides: TGTGCCAGCAGCCAAGAGAGCGGGGTGAGGTATGAGCAGTTCTTC. Translating gives CASSQESGVRYEQFF.

The rearrangement joins TRBV5-1 to TRBJ1-1; the D is unclear. Trimming removed 5 bases at V and 0 bases at J, with 8 bases between. The V gene's germline CDR1 is SGHRS and CDR2 YFSETQ. This CDR3 spans 13 amino acids. The CDR3 DNA follows: TGCGCCAGCAGGGCGGTTATGAACACTGAAGCTTTCTTT. Its protein product is CASRAVMNTEAFF.

The V and J genes are TRBV19 and TRBJ1-4; D unresolved. In germline, CDR1 is LNHDA, CDR2 SQIVND (reference sequence). This CDR3 has 18 residues. V was cut by 5 bases and J by 0 bases, with 19 bases left in between. CDR3 loop: CASSLRTHGGATNEKLFF. The CDR3 DNA is TGTGCCAGTAGTCTTAGGACGCATGGCGGGGCAACTAATGAAAAACTGTTTTTT.